Included here is one T cell receptor (beta chain) sequence, with context. Its antigen is as yet unknown. This CDR3 comprises 15 residues. Looked up from germline, CDR1 is SNHLY and CDR2 is FYNNEI. The V gene end was trimmed by 5 bases and the J gene end by 2 bases; junction bases not matched to a gene: 6. With the Oncomine TCR Beta short-read assay, DNA from cultured CD4+ T cells was sequenced. A single record per CDR3 protein comes from TCRdb applying MiXCR to the PCR reads. The sample holds under 15,000 distinct CDR3 sequences, around 67% seen once. The data belong to a study of vaccination and CD4 T cells after COVID-19. Study background: Post-COVID draws followed diagnosis by a median roughly 93 days (range 35 to 161). Overlapping spike peptides served as the stimulus for the cells. These peptides came from SARS-CoV-2 and from the common cold coronaviruses HCoV-NL63, HCoV-OC43 and HCoV-229E.

Treatment meaning: approximately 9-day PBMC culture with coronavirus spike peptide pools or control peptides (ViraFEST assay). After culture for 10 days, isolation of CD4+ T cells was performed by negative selection. The clonotype was recovered from a human donor who had recovered from COVID-19. The sample was CD4+ T cells from blood, cultured in vitro. This rearrangement joins TRBV2 to TRBJ2-7; the match to TRBD1 covers 10 bases. CDR3 in DNA: TGTGCCAGCAGTCTTGGACAGGGGGTCCCCTACGAGCAGTACTTC. Translation: CASSLGQGVPYEQYF. Full variable domain (remainder filled in from reference TRBV2 and TRBJ2-7): EPEVTQTPSHQVTQMGQEVILRCVPISNHLYFYWYRQILGQKVEFLVSFYNNEISEKSEIFDDQFSVERPDGSNFTLKIRSTKLEDSAMYFCASSLGQGVPYEQYFGPGTRLTVT.